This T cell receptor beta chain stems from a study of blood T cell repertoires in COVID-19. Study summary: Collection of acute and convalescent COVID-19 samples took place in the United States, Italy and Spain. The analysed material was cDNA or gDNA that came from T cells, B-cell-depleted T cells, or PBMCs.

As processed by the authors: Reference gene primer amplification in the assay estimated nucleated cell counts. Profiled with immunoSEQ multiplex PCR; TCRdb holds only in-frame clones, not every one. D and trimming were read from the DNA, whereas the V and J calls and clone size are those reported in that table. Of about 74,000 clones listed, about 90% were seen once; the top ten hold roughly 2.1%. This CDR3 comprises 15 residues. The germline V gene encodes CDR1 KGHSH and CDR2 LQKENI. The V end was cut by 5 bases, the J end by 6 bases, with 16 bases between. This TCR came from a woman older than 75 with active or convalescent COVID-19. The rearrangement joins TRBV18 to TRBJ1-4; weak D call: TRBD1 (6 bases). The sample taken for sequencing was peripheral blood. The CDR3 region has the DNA TGTGCCAGCTCAGGGGGACGGGACAAACATGAAAAACTGTTTTTT. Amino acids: CASSGGRDKHEKLFF.